A single sample is the source of the 24 T cell receptor beta chains below, sequenced in a study of T cells after yellow fever vaccination. TCRdb itself ran the 5' RACE reads through MiXCR, one entry per CDR3 protein. This table holds some 300,000 distinct CDR3 sequences, roughly 3.5% found once. Sequences were derived from PBMCs, sampled on the day of the yellow fever booster vaccination. The source is a man between 18 and 35 years old who received the YFV17D yellow fever vaccine.

In this sample, this clonotype turned up many times. V usage is TRBV19 and J usage is TRBJ1-6, with TRBD1 as a possible D gene (6 bases). V was cut by 2 bases and J by 7 bases, with 6 bases left in between. The CDR3 is 13 residues long. Per the germline V gene, CDR1 is LNHDA and CDR2 is SQIVND (reference sequence). Here the CDR3 DNA reads TGTGCCAGTAGTATAAGGGGGAATTCACCCCTCCACTTT. This codes for CASSIRGNSPLHF.

This clonotype occurred a few times. CDR3 protein: CASSQAPFGELFF. The CDR3 coding sequence is TGTGCCAGCAGCCAAGCCCCCTTCGGGGAGCTGTTTTTT. The rearrangement uses TRBV4-2 and TRBJ2-2; D is ambiguous. CDR1 and CDR2 (germline): LGHNA, YNFKEQ. This CDR3 is 13 amino acids long. V lost 1 base to trimming and J lost 7 bases, with 7 bases between them.

Many counts were recorded for this clonotype. This chain uses TRBV7-2 with TRBJ1-2; a possible D gene is TRBD1 (6 bases). V was clipped by 6 bases and J by 1 base, with 9 bases between them. The CDR3 has 13 amino acids. Per germline, CDR1 SGHTA and CDR2 FQGNSA. The DNA for the CDR3 is TGTGCCAGCAGAATGGACAGTAACTATGGCTACACCTTC. Translating it yields CASRMDSNYGYTF.

This clonotype was seen repeatedly, ten times or more. J is TRBJ2-3 and V is TRBV2; D possibly corresponds to TRBD2 (5 bases). The CDR3 covers 13 residues. V was pared by 7 bases and J by 7 bases, with 15 bases between. CDR1 SNHLY and CDR2 FYNNEI come from the germline V gene. CDR3 sequence: CASMVGVSNTQYF. The DNA for the CDR3 is TGTGCCAGCATGGTCGGGGTGTCAAATACGCAGTATTTT.

The sample holds many counts of this clonotype. The CDR3 here is CASSLGLASSYNEQFF. The CDR3 region has the DNA TGCGCCAGCAGCTTGGGGCTAGCGAGCTCCTACAATGAGCAGTTCTTC. The gene calls are TRBV5-1 and TRBJ2-1; weak D call: TRBD2 (6 bases). The V end lost 0 bases, the J end lost 0 bases, and 10 bases lay between the germline ends. The germline gives CDR1 SGHRS, CDR2 YFSETQ. The CDR3 runs to 16 residues.

V and J are TRBV5-5 and TRBJ2-5; either TRBD1 or TRBD2 may fit D (5 bases each). Germline CDR1 reads SGHKS; CDR2 reads YYEKEE (reference sequence). This CDR3 contains 15 residues. Trimming stripped 4 bases from V and 1 base from J, with 14 bases between. CDR3 in amino acids: CASSKDSGLQETQYF. CDR3 nucleotides: TGTGCCAGCAGCAAAGACAGTGGACTCCAAGAGACCCAGTACTTC.

CDR3 amino acids: CAWTGGLPYEQYF. CDR3 sequence (DNA): TGTGCCTGGACAGGGGGTCTTCCCTACGAGCAGTACTTC. The chain combines TRBV30 with TRBJ2-7, with TRBD1 identical over 7 bases. There are 13 residues in the CDR3. Germline assignment: CDR1 GTSNPN and CDR2 SVGIG (reference sequence). Trimming cost V 4 bases and J 2 bases; bases outside gene matches: 5.

The chain employs TRBV12-3 or TRBV12-4 and TRBJ1-2; tentative D call: TRBD1 (6 bases). V lost 1 base and J lost 7, with 10 bases in between. The CDR3 runs 13 residues. The CDR3 reads CASSLVGTFGYTF. CDR3 nucleotide sequence: TGTGCCAGCAGTTTAGTGGGGACATTTGGCTACACCTTC.

The V gene is TRBV14, the J gene TRBJ2-5, with D possibly being TRBD1 or TRBD2 (5 bases each). Germline-derived CDR1 and CDR2 are SGHDN and FVKESK. The CDR3 sequence is 14 residues long. Trimming pared 6 bases from V and 3 bases from J, leaving 14 bases between. In DNA form, the CDR3 reads TGTGCCAGCAGACCCTGGGGGTTGGAAGAGACCCAGTACTTC. Translation: CASRPWGLEETQYF.

This clonotype has more than one count but fewer than ten. The chain couples TRBV6-5 to TRBJ2-7; perhaps TRBD2 as D (7 bases). The V end was cut by 5 bases, the J end by 4 bases, with 18 bases between. Germline CDR1 reads MNHEY; CDR2 reads SVGAGI. CDR3 size: 15 residues. CDR3 nucleotides: TGTGCCAGCAGTCCCTCCGAAGGGGGGGGGTACGAGCAGTACTTC. Its translation: CASSPSEGGGYEQYF.

This chain uses TRBV19 with TRBJ2-2; TRBD1 matches 8 bases. This CDR3 has 14 residues. In germline, CDR1 is LNHDA, CDR2 SQIVND (reference sequence). Trimming took 6 bases from V and 7 from J; bases not matched to a gene: 7. The CDR3 is CASSVQGGNGELFF. The CDR3 nucleotides are TGTGCCAGTAGCGTACAGGGGGGAAACGGGGAGCTGTTTTTT.

This clonotype has ten or more counts. The chain employs TRBV5-1 and TRBJ1-2; 7 nucleotides agree with TRBD1. The CDR3 is made up of 15 amino acids. The V gene end was trimmed by 4 bases and the J gene end by 4 bases; junction bases not matched to a gene: 10. Looked up from germline, CDR1 is SGHRS and CDR2 is YFSETQ. The DNA of the CDR3 is TGCGCCAGCAGCGCAGGACAGGCCATGGGCTATGGCTACACCTTC. Residues: CASSAGQAMGYGYTF.

This clonotype was seen a handful of times. The chain links TRBV19 to TRBJ2-7; TRBD2 matches at 8 bases. With 5 bases clipped from V and 3 bases from J, the junction kept 9 bases outside the gene matches. The CDR3 is 15 residues long. Germline values: CDR1 LNHDA, CDR2 SQIVND (reference sequence). In DNA form, the CDR3 reads TGTGCCAGTAGTGAACATAGCGGGGCGAACTACGAGCAGTACTTC. Protein sequence: CASSEHSGANYEQYF. Together with reference TRBV19 and TRBJ2-7, the CDR3 gives the full variable domain: DGGITQSPKYLFRKEGQNVTLSCEQNLNHDAMYWYRQDPGQGLRLIYYSQIVNDFQKGDIAEGYSVSREKKESFPLTVTSAQKNPTAFYLCASSEHSGANYEQYFGPGTRLTVT.

V is TRBV20-1 and J is TRBJ1-4; weak D call: TRBD1 (5 bases). Germline loops: CDR1 DFQATT, CDR2 SNEGSKA (reference sequence). CDR3 length: 14 amino acids. V was trimmed by 6 bases and J by 0 bases, leaving 11 bases between them. The CDR3 loop is CSATTGATNEKLFF. The CDR3 nucleotides read TGCAGTGCAACCACAGGAGCAACTAATGAAAAACTGTTTTTT.

This clonotype was detected many times. The chain couples TRBV20-1 to TRBJ2-4; no reliable D call. Trimming removed 2 bases from V and 7 bases from J, with 6 bases in between. Germline V gene sequence: CDR1 DFQATT, CDR2 SNEGSKA (reference sequence). CDR3 size: 11 residues. The CDR3 nucleotides are TGCAGTGCTAGACAGGAGAACATTCAGTACTTC. It yields the protein CSARQENIQYF.

Only a few counts were recorded for this clonotype. The chain joins TRBV10-3 to TRBJ2-7; D possibly corresponds to TRBD2 (6 bases). V was clipped by 6 bases and J by 7 bases, with 19 bases between them. The CDR3 sequence is 14 residues long. Germline V gene data show CDR1 as ENHRY and CDR2 as SYGVKD. CDR3 coding DNA: TGTGCCATCAGGGAGGGGTGGGCTACATGGGAGCAGTACTTC. This sequence encodes CAIREGWATWEQYF.

V usage is TRBV12-3 or TRBV12-4 and J usage is TRBJ2-2; D gene unclear. CDR3 length equals 15 residues. V was shortened by 2 bases and J by 3 bases, with 10 bases between the two germline ends. The CDR3 DNA reads TGTGCCAGCAGTTTACAGCCAAGTCACACCGGGGAGCTGTTTTTT. Protein product: CASSLQPSHTGELFF.

This clonotype has a count of ten or more. V gene TRBV7-2 combines with J gene TRBJ2-2; D not certain. Germline V gives CDR1 SGHTA, CDR2 FQGNSA. This CDR3 has 13 residues. Trimming pared 0 bases from V and 8 bases from J, leaving 7 bases between. In DNA, the CDR3 is TGTGCCAGCAGCTTAGCGCTGGCTGGGGAGCTGTTTTTT. The encoded protein is CASSLALAGELFF. Combining the CDR3 with reference TRBV7-2 and TRBJ2-2 gives the whole variable domain GAGVSQSPSNKVTEKGKDVELRCDPISGHTALYWYRQSLGQGLEFLIYFQGNSAPDKSGLPSDRFSAERTGGSVSTLTIQRTQQEDSAVYLCASSLALAGELFFGEGSRLTVL.

This clonotype has a handful of counts. The chain combines TRBV11-2 with TRBJ1-3, with D maybe TRBD1 (6 bases). The V end was cut by 7 bases, the J end by 3 bases, with 19 bases between. The V gene's germline CDR1 is SGHAT and CDR2 FQNNGV. The CDR3 covers 16 residues. In nucleotides, the CDR3 is TGTGCCAGCACCCTCCGGGGGCGCCCGGGTGGAAACACCATATATTTT. This encodes CASTLRGRPGGNTIYF.

This clonotype appeared a few times. J is TRBJ1-4 and V is TRBV29-1, with 9 bases aligning to TRBD1. Germline V gene data show CDR1 as SQVTM and CDR2 as ANQGSEA. CDR3 length equals 14 residues. V trimming: 1 base; J trimming: 5 bases; junction bases outside the gene matches: 2. This CDR3 is CSVEGTGDNEKLFF. In DNA form, the CDR3 reads TGCAGCGTTGAAGGGACAGGGGACAATGAAAAACTGTTTTTT. Drawing the rest from reference TRBV29-1 and TRBJ1-4, the complete variable domain is SAVISQKPSRDICQRGTSLTIQCQVDSQVTMMFWYRQQPGQSLTLIATANQGSEATYESGFVIDKFPISRPNLTFSTLTVSNMSPEDSSIYLCSVEGTGDNEKLFFGSGTQLSVL.

In nucleotides, the CDR3 is TGTGCCTGGACCGGGCAGGGTTCAGATACGCAGTATTTT. Translating gives CAWTGQGSDTQYF. The chain has TRBV30 and TRBJ2-3; D might be TRBD1 (5 bases). Germline CDR1 is GTSNPN and CDR2 is SVGIG (reference sequence). V was cut by 4 bases and J by 4 bases, with 12 bases left in between. The length of the CDR3 is 13 residues.

This clonotype was recorded at least ten times. The chain is built from TRBV5-1 and TRBJ2-2; tentative D call: TRBD1 (6 bases). The length of the CDR3 is 14 residues. Between the trimmed V and J ends, which lost 10 bases and 0 bases, there was a span of 13 bases. Per the germline V gene, CDR1 is SGHRS and CDR2 is YFSETQ. This CDR3 reads CAGRQDSNTGELFF. The CDR3 DNA sequence: TGCGCCGGAAGACAGGATTCGAACACCGGGGAGCTGTTTTTT.

The rearrangement uses TRBV7-9 and TRBJ1-2, with 7 bases matching TRBD1. Germline-derived CDR1 and CDR2 are SEHNR and FQNEAQ (reference sequence). The CDR3 has 15 amino acids. V was pared by 4 bases and J by 4 bases, with 9 bases of the junction left unmatched. In DNA, the CDR3 is TGTGCCAGCAGCTATGGACAGGCAGAGGGCTATGGCTACACCTTC. Translating gives CASSYGQAEGYGYTF.

This clonotype was recorded at least ten times. The CDR3 region is CASSPSGTSGLNEQFF. In DNA, the CDR3 is TGTGCCAGCAGCCCCTCCGGGACTAGTGGTCTCAATGAGCAGTTCTTC. The rearrangement uses TRBV7-8 and TRBJ2-1; 8 bases fit TRBD2. This CDR3 comprises 16 residues. CDR1 and CDR2 from the germline V gene are SGHVS and FQNEAQ. With 5 bases clipped from V and 6 bases from J, the junction kept 12 bases outside the gene matches.